These T cell receptor beta chains were read from a single sample in a study of cytomegalovirus exposure and HLA in healthy donors. The data were produced by immunoSEQ multiplex PCR, yet TCRdb's version contains in-frame clones alone and is incomplete. Its clone listing holds 100,000 to 150,000 clones. The sequencing input was PBMCs. The receptors here all came from a middle-aged man in good health and CMV-seronegative. Each CDR3 is given with its conserved first and last residue. A D gene is named only where the DNA matches it firmly.

. | TRBJ1-2 | TRBV5-1 | CASSLAGYDGYTF | TGCGCCAGCAGCTTGGCAGGGTATGATGGCTACACCTTC
. | TRBJ1-5 | TRBV30 | CAWSTSGPLGAQHF | TGTGCCTGGAGTACTTCCGGACCTCTCGGGGCCCAGCATTTT
TRBD2 | TRBJ2-7 | TRBV14 | CASSQHGLAGVIEQYF | TGTGCCAGCAGCCAACACGGACTAGCGGGAGTTATCGAGCAGTACTTC
. | TRBJ1-5 | TRBV7-8 | CASSLGTGNQPQHF | TGTGCCAGCAGCTTAGGAACAGGGAATCAGCCCCAGCATTTT
TRBD2 | TRBJ2-4 | TRBV25-1 | CASSSTGTSLAKNIQYF | TGTGCCAGCAGTTCCACAGGGACTAGCTTAGCCAAAAACATTCAGTACTTC
. | TRBJ2-7 | TRBV2 | CASSLMTGGTEYEQYF | TGTGCCAGCAGTCTAATGACAGGTGGGACGGAGTACGAGCAGTACTTC
TRBD1 | TRBJ2-2 | TRBV7-6 | CASSLGLGDRTVQDTGELFF | TGTGCCAGCAGCTTAGGTTTAGGGGACAGGACGGTACAAGACACCGGGGAGCTGTTTTTT
TRBD2 | TRBJ2-1 | TRBV10-3 | CATTGTSVAYNEQFF | TGTGCCACGACCGGGACTAGCGTCGCCTACAATGAGCAGTTCTTC
. | TRBJ1-3 | TRBV6-1 | CASRRFSGNTIYF | TGTGCCAGCAGGCGGTTCTCTGGAAACACCATATATTTT
TRBD1 | TRBJ1-2 | TRBV10-3 | CAISEYGQVDGYTF | TGTGCCATCAGTGAGTATGGACAGGTCGATGGCTACACCTTC
TRBD1 | TRBJ2-1 | TRBV5-8 | CASSSGTGGRNEQFF | TGTGCCAGCAGCTCAGGGACAGGGGGTCGCAATGAGCAGTTCTTC
. | TRBJ1-1 | TRBV29-1 | CSVGQGHTEAFF | TGCAGCGTTGGGCAGGGCCACACTGAAGCTTTCTTT
TRBD1 | TRBJ2-5 | TRBV9 | CASSVTGGGETQYF | TGTGCCAGCAGCGTGACAGGGGGCGGGGAGACCCAGTACTTC
TRBD2 | TRBJ2-1 | TRBV11-2 | CASSLMVAGGSEQFF | TGTGCCAGCAGCTTAATGGTAGCGGGAGGGAGTGAGCAGTTCTTC
. | TRBJ1-5 | TRBV30 | CAWSSDRMEPQHF | TGTGCCTGGAGCTCAGACAGAATGGAGCCCCAGCATTTT
. | TRBJ2-1 | TRBV6-1 | CASSEGSQREQFF | TGTGCCAGCAGTGAGGGGTCCCAGCGGGAGCAGTTCTTC
TRBD1 | TRBJ1-1 | TRBV11-2 | CASSLGSTGGTEAFF | TGTGCCAGCAGCTTAGGGTCGACAGGGGGCACTGAAGCTTTCTTT
. | TRBJ1-1 | TRBV15 | CATSSAGKGASRNTEAFF | TGTGCCACCAGCAGTGCAGGGAAAGGGGCATCCCGAAACACTGAAGCTTTCTTT
. | TRBJ2-7 | TRBV11-2 | CASSFAHGGRYEQYF | TGTGCCAGCAGCTTCGCACATGGGGGCCGCTACGAGCAGTACTTC
. | TRBJ2-7 | TRBV11-3 | CASSFGHPRGREIYEQYF | TGTGCCAGCAGCTTCGGGCACCCTCGGGGCCGGGAGATCTACGAGCAGTACTTC
TRBD1 | TRBJ2-7 | TRBV6-1 | CAIRDRGSFGHEQYF | TGTGCCATCCGGGACAGGGGGTCGTTCGGGCACGAGCAGTACTTC